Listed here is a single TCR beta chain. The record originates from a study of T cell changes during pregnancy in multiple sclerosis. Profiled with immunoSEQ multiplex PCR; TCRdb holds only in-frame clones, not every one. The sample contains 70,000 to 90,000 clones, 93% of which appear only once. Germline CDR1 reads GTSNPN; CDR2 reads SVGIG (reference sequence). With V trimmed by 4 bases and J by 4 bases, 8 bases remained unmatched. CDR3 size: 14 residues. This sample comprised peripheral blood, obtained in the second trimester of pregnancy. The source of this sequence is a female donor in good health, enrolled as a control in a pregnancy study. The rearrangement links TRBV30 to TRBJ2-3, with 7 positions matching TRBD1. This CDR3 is CAWTHGQVADTQYF. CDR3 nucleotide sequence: TGTGCCTGGACCCACGGACAGGTCGCAGATACGCAGTATTTT. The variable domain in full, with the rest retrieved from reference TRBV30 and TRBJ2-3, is SQTIHQWPATLVQPVGSPLSLECTVEGTSNPNLYWYRQAAGRGLQLLFYSVGIGQISSEVPQNLSASRPQDRQFILSSKKLLLSDSGFYLCAWTHGQVADTQYFGPGTRLTVL.